The subject of this entry is one T cell receptor beta chain. The antigen is not known. The CDR3 sequence is 14 residues long. Germline-derived CDR1 and CDR2 are LNHDA and SQIVND (reference sequence). The V and J ends lost 3 bases and 1 base respectively, with 9 bases between them. The data were obtained in a study of T cell responses to AZD1222 COVID-19 vaccine. General observations from the study: Close to half of spike-specific TCRs reportedly recognize unmutated variant regions. Repertoire samples came only from after the peak T cell response.

Assay: immunoSEQ multiplex PCR; the TCRdb copy retains only in-frame clones and omits some. The sample records 100,000 to 120,000 clones, roughly 89% being singletons. This receptor was identified in an adult who received the AZD1222 COVID-19 vaccine. Sequences were derived from peripheral blood, sampled 28 days after the second AZD1222 dose. V is TRBV19 and J is TRBJ1-1; D gene ambiguous. The CDR3 protein is CASSISTSNTEAFF. CDR3 DNA: TGTGCCAGTAGTATTTCGACCTCGAACACTGAAGCTTTCTTT.